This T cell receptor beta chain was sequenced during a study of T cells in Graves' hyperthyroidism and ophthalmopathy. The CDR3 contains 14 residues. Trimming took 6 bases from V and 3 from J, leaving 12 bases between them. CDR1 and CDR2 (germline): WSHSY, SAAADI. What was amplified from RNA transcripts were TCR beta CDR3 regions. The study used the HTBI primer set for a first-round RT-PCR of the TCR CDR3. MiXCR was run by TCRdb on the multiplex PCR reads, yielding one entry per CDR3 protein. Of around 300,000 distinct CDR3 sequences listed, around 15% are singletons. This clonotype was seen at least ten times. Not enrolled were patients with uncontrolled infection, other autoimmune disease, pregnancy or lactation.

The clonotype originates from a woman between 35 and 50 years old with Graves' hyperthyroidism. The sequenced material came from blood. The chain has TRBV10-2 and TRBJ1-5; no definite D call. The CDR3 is CASRAPGINQPQHF. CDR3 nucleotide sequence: TGCGCCAGCAGGGCTCCGGGAATCAATCAGCCCCAGCATTTT.